A selection of T cell receptor beta chains follows, all from one sample in a study of cytomegalovirus exposure and HLA in healthy donors. Assay used: immunoSEQ multiplex PCR; TCRdb lists only in-frame clones, some missing. This table has some 110,000 clones, more than 60% appearing once. The sequenced material came from PBMCs. Every receptor here comes from a woman between 45 and 65 years old in good health and CMV-seropositive. CDR3s include the opening cysteine and the closing phenylalanine or tryptophan. The D gene is left open where the match is weak. The size field is filled for only some rows; it gives once, few, many or a size class.

CDR3 DNA	CDR3 protein	J gene	V gene	D gene	clone size
TGTGCCAGCAGTGATCCCGGGACATCCTACGAGCAGTACTTC	CASSDPGTSYEQYF	TRBJ2-7	TRBV2	NA	NA
TGTGCCAGTAGTACCCCTGGGAACCTAGCGGGGGGACCAGATACGCAGTATTTT	CASSTPGNLAGGPDTQYF	TRBJ2-3	TRBV19	TRBD2	NA
TGTGCCAGCAGTCCAGGGGGCGCCGGCTATGGCTACACCTTC	CASSPGGAGYGYTF	TRBJ1-2	TRBV28	TRBD1	few
TGTGCCAGTAGCGGTTACAGGTTGAGCTCCTACGAGCAGTACTTC	CASSGYRLSSYEQYF	TRBJ2-7	TRBV19	NA	NA
TGTGCCAGCAGTGATTCTCCCCGAAACCCTAGTCGCGAGACCCAGTACTTC	CASSDSPRNPSRETQYF	TRBJ2-5	TRBV25-1	NA	NA
TGCGCCAGCAGCCCAACACCGGAGGCGTGGGAGCAGTACTTC	CASSPTPEAWEQYF	TRBJ2-7	TRBV5-1	NA	NA
TGTGCCTGGAGTGTACTGGGCAGGGGAAACACTGAAGCTTTCTTT	CAWSVLGRGNTEAFF	TRBJ1-1	TRBV30	NA	few
TGTTCCAGCAATAAGCCGGGATCCTACGAGCAGTACTTC	CSSNKPGSYEQYF	TRBJ2-7	TRBV7-9	NA	NA
TGTGCCAGCAGTGATCCAGGGTCCCCCTATGGCTACACCTTC	CASSDPGSPYGYTF	TRBJ1-2	TRBV2	NA	NA
TGTGCCAGCAGTCAATTCAACGGGACAGTAGTCCCCGGGGAGCTGTTTTTT	CASSQFNGTVVPGELFF	TRBJ2-2	TRBV14	TRBD1	NA
TGTGCCAGTAGTATAGGGGAAGGGGGCTATCCACCTAACAATCAGCCCCAGCATTTT	CASSIGEGGYPPNNQPQHF	TRBJ1-5	TRBV19	TRBD1	NA
TGTGCCAGCAGCATGGGATGGGGGGCAACTAATGAAAAACTGTTTTTT	CASSMGWGATNEKLFF	TRBJ1-4	TRBV7-9	NA	NA
TGTGCCAGTAGTATACTAGCGGGGAACACCGGGGAGCTGTTTTTT	CASSILAGNTGELFF	TRBJ2-2	TRBV19	TRBD2	NA
TGTGCCAGCAGGGTCCGGGCCGGGGGTTCACCCCTCCACTTT	CASRVRAGGSPLHF	TRBJ1-6	TRBV6-1	NA	NA
TGTGCCTGGAGTGTGATCCTGGGTCCGGGCGGGAATTCCTACAATGAGCAGTTCTTC	CAWSVILGPGGNSYNEQFF	TRBJ2-1	TRBV30	NA	once
TGTGCCAGTAGTCGGGGGAAGTGGGCCGGGGAGCTGTTTTTT	CASSRGKWAGELFF	TRBJ2-2	TRBV19	NA	NA
TGTGCCATCAGGAGACAGGGAGAAGACGGAAAACTGTTTTTT	CAIRRQGEDGKLFF	TRBJ1-4	TRBV10-3	TRBD1	NA
TGTGCCAGCCGAAGGAGGGACAGGGGGCCCCATCCTTACATGAACACTGAAGCTTTCTTT	CASRRRDRGPHPYMNTEAFF	TRBJ1-1	TRBV9	TRBD1	NA
TGTGCCAGCAGTGAAGGACAGGGGTGGAGTGAAGCTTTCTTT	CASSEGQGWSEAFF	TRBJ1-1	TRBV6-1	TRBD1	few
TGTGCCAGCACTACTCCGGGACAGGGGGCAATAACTAACTATGGCTACACCTTC	CASTTPGQGAITNYGYTF	TRBJ1-2	TRBV28	TRBD1	NA
TGTGCCAGCAGCTTGACTCGGGGGGGCCGCACAGATACGCAGTATTTT	CASSLTRGGRTDTQYF	TRBJ2-3	TRBV5-4	TRBD2	NA
TGTGCCAGCAGCAAATCGACCCTCAGGGCTCGGGAGACCCAGTACTTC	CASSKSTLRARETQYF	TRBJ2-5	TRBV21-1	NA	NA
TGTGCCAGCAGGAGCGGGACACTCAACACCGGGGAGCTGTTTTTT	CASRSGTLNTGELFF	TRBJ2-2	TRBV6-5	NA	NA
TGTGCCAGCACCCCCCTCGGGACAGAGGCCTCCTACGAGCAGTACTTC	CASTPLGTEASYEQYF	TRBJ2-7	TRBV2	TRBD1	NA
TGCGCCAGCAGTCAATCCACGGGACTAGCTGCCGGGGAGCTGTTTTTT	CASSQSTGLAAGELFF	TRBJ2-2	TRBV23-1	TRBD2	NA
TGTGCCAGCAGCTTACGGGACAGGGATTTAGGCTACACCTTC	CASSLRDRDLGYTF	TRBJ1-2	TRBV28	TRBD1	NA
TGCGCCAGCAGCTTGGTCGCGACAGGGAGCGGCGGGGAGCTGTTTTTT	CASSLVATGSGGELFF	TRBJ2-2	TRBV5-1	TRBD1	NA
TGTGCTAGCAGCACCCGGACAGGGGTTCACACCGGGGAGCTGTTTTTT	CASSTRTGVHTGELFF	TRBJ2-2	TRBV7-7	TRBD1	NA
TGTGCCAGCGGCGCTTTGCCGACAGGGTACTATGGCTACACCTTC	CASGALPTGYYGYTF	TRBJ1-2	TRBV6-1	TRBD1	NA
TGTGCCAGCACCCAAAATGGACAGGGCTTAAATAACTACGGCTACACCTTC	CASTQNGQGLNNYGYTF	TRBJ1-2	TRBV2	TRBD1	NA
TGTGCCAGCAGCTTACTTGGGACTAGCGGGGGCCCGAACAATGAGCAGTTCTTC	CASSLLGTSGGPNNEQFF	TRBJ2-1	TRBV7-3	TRBD2	NA
TGTGCCACCGGACAGGCGCTCTCTGGGGCCAACGTCCTGACTTTC	CATGQALSGANVLTF	TRBJ2-6	TRBV10-3	TRBD1	NA
TGTGCCAGCAGTCTAGGACTAGCCGACTACGAGCAGTACTTC	CASSLGLADYEQYF	TRBJ2-7	TRBV6-1	TRBD2	NA
TGCGCCAGCAGCCAAGCCGGACTAGCGGGGGGCCTGCTAGCCAAAAACATTCAGTACTTC	CASSQAGLAGGLLAKNIQYF	TRBJ2-4	TRBV4-1	TRBD2	NA
TGTGCCAGCAGTAGGACAGGGGGGGCTAATGAAAAACTGTTTTTT	CASSRTGGANEKLFF	TRBJ1-4	TRBV2	TRBD1	NA
TGTGCCAGCACCGACCCTGGGGGGGCTATCACTGAAGCTTTCTTT	CASTDPGGAITEAFF	TRBJ1-1	TRBV6-6	NA	NA
TGTGCCAGCAGCCAGGGACTAGCGGGGGGGCAGAAATCAGATACGCAGTATTTT	CASSQGLAGGQKSDTQYF	TRBJ2-3	TRBV5-4	TRBD2	NA
TGTGCCATCAGCTTCCAGGGGGGCGGAGAAAAACTGTTTTTT	CAISFQGGGEKLFF	TRBJ1-4	TRBV10-3	TRBD1	once